One and the same sample provided the 9 T cell receptor beta chains below, sequenced in a study of OX40 agonist ivuxolimab in advanced cancers. Libraries were prepared through the immunoSEQ multiplex PCR assay. In TCRdb, the immuneACCESS table is reduced to in-frame sequences with V and J assigned. These tables do not hold every clone; where another copy was compared, an unresolved V gene accounts for under half, and the others remain unexplained. This sample holds 20,000 or so clones; 86% were observed only once. Jointly, the top ten make up 29% of the sample. This material consisted of CD4+ or CD8+ T cells sorted from blood, taken in a trial of the OX40 agonist ivuxolimab. Receptor source: an adult with an advanced solid tumor such as melanoma, head and neck, liver or kidney cancer.

The genes are TRBV11-1 and TRBJ2-2; TRBD1 is a possible D gene (7 bases). V lost 2 bases and J 6 bases, leaving 16 bases between the germline ends. The germline V gene encodes CDR1 SGHAT and CDR2 FQDESV (reference sequence). The CDR3 contains 16 residues. The CDR3 nucleotides read TGTGCCAGCAGCTTAACCACAGGGGAGGAGGCCGGGGAGCTGTTTTTT. Translated, it gives CASSLTTGEEAGELFF.

The rearrangement links TRBV11-2 to TRBJ2-1, with 11 bases that match TRBD2. The CDR3 is 14 residues long. The V and J ends lost 5 bases and 8 bases, in that order; junction bases with no gene match: 5. CDR1 is SGHAT, CDR2 FQNNGV, per germline. The CDR3 DNA follows: TGTGCCAGCAGCGCGACTAGCGGGACCGATGAGCAGTTCTTC. It yields the protein CASSATSGTDEQFF.

V and J are TRBV11-2 and TRBJ2-1; TRBD2 matches 8 bases. With 1 base clipped from V and 5 bases from J, the junction kept 7 bases outside the gene matches. Germline V gives CDR1 SGHAT, CDR2 FQNNGV. This CDR3 is 16 amino acids long. In DNA, the CDR3 is TGTGCCAGCAGCTTAGTACCCAGCGGGAGTGACAATGAGCAGTTCTTC. Amino acids: CASSLVPSGSDNEQFF.

This chain connects TRBV28 to TRBJ1-2, with 8 bases aligning to TRBD1. After removal of 0 bases from V and 1 base from J, the junction contained 4 bases not matched to a gene. CDR3 length: 16 residues. Germline V lookup: CDR1 MDHEN, CDR2 SYDVKM. The CDR3 DNA reads TGTGCCAGCAGTTTATGGTACAGGGGGGTTAACTATGGCTACACCTTC. As protein: CASSLWYRGVNYGYTF.

The rearrangement joins TRBV30 to TRBJ2-3; possible D gene TRBD2, 5 bases. CDR1 and CDR2 (germline): GTSNPN, SVGIG (reference sequence). Trimming shortened V by 2 bases and J by 3 bases, and 9 bases separated the two germline ends. The CDR3 sequence is 13 residues long. DNA of the CDR3: TGTGCCTGGAGTCGGACTGGGACAGATACGCAGTATTTT. This gives the protein CAWSRTGTDTQYF.

This clone was seen more than once but under ten times. The CDR3 reads CASSPSGMSGELFF. The DNA of the CDR3 is TGTGCCAGCAGTCCTAGCGGGATGTCCGGGGAGCTGTTTTTT. The chain employs TRBV27 and TRBJ2-2; 9 bases match TRBD2. CDR3 length: 14 amino acids. Germline values: CDR1 MNHEY, CDR2 SMNVEV (reference sequence). With V trimmed by 5 bases and J by 6 bases, 4 bases remained unmatched.

This chain connects TRBV19 to TRBJ1-5, with no clear D. The CDR3 contains 15 residues. Germline assignment: CDR1 LNHDA and CDR2 SQIVND (reference sequence). Trimming removed 4 bases at V and 5 bases at J, with 15 bases between. This CDR3 is CASSNFLGDYQPQHF. The CDR3 nucleotides read TGTGCCAGTAGTAATTTTCTCGGTGACTATCAGCCCCAGCATTTT.

V gene TRBV25-1 combines with J gene TRBJ2-5; D may be TRBD1 (6 bases). Trimming shortened V by 6 bases and J by 2 bases, and 16 bases separated the two germline ends. The germline CDR1 and CDR2 sequences are MGHDK and SYGVNS. The CDR3 has 15 residues. The CDR3: CASRQGFRPQETQYF. The CDR3 coding sequence is TGTGCCAGCAGACAGGGTTTTCGGCCACAAGAGACCCAGTACTTC.

This chain connects TRBV19 to TRBJ2-1; D is undetermined. Germline V gene sequence: CDR1 LNHDA, CDR2 SQIVND (reference sequence). V lost 3 bases and J lost 4, with 16 bases in between. The CDR3 spans 16 residues. The CDR3 protein is CASSMTSRPSYNEQFF. DNA of the CDR3: TGTGCCAGTAGTATGACCAGCCGACCGAGTTACAATGAGCAGTTCTTC.